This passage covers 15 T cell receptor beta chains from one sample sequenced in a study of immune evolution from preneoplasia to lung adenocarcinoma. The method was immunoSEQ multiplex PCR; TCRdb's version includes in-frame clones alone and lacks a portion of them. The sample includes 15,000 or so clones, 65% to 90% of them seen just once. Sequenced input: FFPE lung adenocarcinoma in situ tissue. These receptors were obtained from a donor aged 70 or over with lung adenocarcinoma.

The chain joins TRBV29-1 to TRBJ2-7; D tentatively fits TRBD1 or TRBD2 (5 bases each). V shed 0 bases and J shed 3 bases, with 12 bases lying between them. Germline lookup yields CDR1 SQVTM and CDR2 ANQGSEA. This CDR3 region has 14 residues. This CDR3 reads CSVEDPDGGYEQYF. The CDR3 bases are TGCAGCGTTGAAGACCCGGATGGGGGCTACGAGCAGTACTTC.

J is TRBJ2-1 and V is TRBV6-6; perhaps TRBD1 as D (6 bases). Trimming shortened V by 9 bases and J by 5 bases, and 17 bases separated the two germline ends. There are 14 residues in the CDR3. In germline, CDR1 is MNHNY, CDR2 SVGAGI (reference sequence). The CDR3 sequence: CASRRWGRNNEQFF. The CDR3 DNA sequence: TGTGCCAGTCGGAGATGGGGGCGCAACAATGAGCAGTTCTTC.

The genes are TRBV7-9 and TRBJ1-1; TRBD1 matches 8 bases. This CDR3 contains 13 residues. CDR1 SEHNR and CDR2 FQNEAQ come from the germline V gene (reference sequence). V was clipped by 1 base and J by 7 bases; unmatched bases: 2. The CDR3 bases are TGTGCCAGCAGCTTAGGACAGGGGAATGAAGCTTTCTTT. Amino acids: CASSLGQGNEAFF.

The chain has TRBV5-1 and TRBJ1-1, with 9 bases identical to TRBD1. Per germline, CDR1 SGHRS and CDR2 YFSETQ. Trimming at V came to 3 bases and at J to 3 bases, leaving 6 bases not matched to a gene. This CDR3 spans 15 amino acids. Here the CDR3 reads CASSSGTGWYTEAFF. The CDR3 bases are TGCGCCAGCAGCTCGGGGACAGGGTGGTACACTGAAGCTTTCTTT.

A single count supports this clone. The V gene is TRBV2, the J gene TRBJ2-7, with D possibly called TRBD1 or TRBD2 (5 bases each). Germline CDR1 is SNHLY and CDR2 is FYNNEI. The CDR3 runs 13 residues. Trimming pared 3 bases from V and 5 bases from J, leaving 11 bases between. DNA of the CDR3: TGTGCCAGCAGTGAGGGGACGGGCGACGAGCAGTACTTC. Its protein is CASSEGTGDEQYF.

The CDR3 DNA reads TGCAGCGTTAGGGGACAGCGGGAGGATCAGCCCCAGCATTTT. Protein: CSVRGQREDQPQHF. The V call is TRBV29-1, the J call TRBJ1-5; 7 bases are shared with TRBD1. The germline V gene encodes CDR1 SQVTM and CDR2 ANQGSEA. The CDR3 contains 14 residues. Germline trimming cut 5 bases from V and 5 bases from J; bases unmatched to any gene: 9. Based on the CDR3 plus reference TRBV29-1 and TRBJ1-5, the full variable domain is SAVISQKPSRDICQRGTSLTIQCQVDSQVTMMFWYRQQPGQSLTLIATANQGSEATYESGFVIDKFPISRPNLTFSTLTVSNMSPEDSSIYLCSVRGQREDQPQHFGDGTRLSIL.

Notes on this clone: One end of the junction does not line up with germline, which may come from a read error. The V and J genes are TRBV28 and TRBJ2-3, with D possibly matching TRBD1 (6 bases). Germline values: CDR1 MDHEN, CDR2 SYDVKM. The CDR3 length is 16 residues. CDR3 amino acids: CASSRRYRASIDTQYF. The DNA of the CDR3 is TGTGCCAGCAGCCGGCGTTACAGGGCGAGCATAGATACGCAGTATTTT. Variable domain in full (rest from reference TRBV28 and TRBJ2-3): DVKVTQSSRYLVKRTGEKVFLECVQDMDHENMFWYRQDPGLGLRLIYFSYDVKMKEKGDIPEGYSVSREKKERFSLILESASTNQTSMYLCASSRRYRASIDTQYFGPGTRLTVL.

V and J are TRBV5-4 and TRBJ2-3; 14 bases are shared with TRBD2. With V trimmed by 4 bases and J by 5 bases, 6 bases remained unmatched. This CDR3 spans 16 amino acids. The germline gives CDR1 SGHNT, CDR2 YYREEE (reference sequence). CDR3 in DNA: TGTGCCAGCAGCCCCGGGACTAGCGGGAGTGTAGATACGCAGTATTTT. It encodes CASSPGTSGSVDTQYF.

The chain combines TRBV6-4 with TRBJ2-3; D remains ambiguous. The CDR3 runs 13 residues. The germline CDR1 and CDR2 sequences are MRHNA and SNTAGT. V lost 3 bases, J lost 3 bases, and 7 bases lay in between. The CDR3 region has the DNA TGTGCCAGCAGTGATTCTAGAACAGATACGCAGTATTTT. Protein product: CASSDSRTDTQYF.

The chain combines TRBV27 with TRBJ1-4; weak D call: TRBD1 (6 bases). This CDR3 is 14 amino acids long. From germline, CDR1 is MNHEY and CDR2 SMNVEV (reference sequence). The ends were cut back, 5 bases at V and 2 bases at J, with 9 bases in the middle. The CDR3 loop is CASSPGVTNEKLFF. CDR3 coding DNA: TGTGCCAGCAGTCCAGGGGTCACTAATGAAAAACTGTTTTTT.

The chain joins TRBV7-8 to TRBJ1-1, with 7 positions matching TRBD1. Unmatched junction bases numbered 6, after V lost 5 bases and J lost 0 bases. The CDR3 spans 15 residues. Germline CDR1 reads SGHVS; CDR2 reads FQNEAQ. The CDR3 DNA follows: TGTGCCAGCAGCCTGGGACAGCTAATGAACACTGAAGCTTTCTTT. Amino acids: CASSLGQLMNTEAFF.

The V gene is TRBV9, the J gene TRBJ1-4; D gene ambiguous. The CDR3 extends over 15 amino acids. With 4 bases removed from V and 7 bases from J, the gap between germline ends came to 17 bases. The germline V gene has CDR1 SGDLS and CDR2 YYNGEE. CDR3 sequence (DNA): TGTGCCAGCAGCCCGCAAGCGGGGTCGAGTGAAAAACTGTTTTTT. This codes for CASSPQAGSSEKLFF.

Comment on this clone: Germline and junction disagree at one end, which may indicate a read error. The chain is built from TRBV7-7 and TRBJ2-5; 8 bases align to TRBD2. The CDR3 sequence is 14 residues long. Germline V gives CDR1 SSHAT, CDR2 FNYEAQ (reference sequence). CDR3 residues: CASSLAGREETQYF. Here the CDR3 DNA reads TGTGCTAGCAGCTTAGCGGGGCGGGAAGAGACCCAGTACTTC. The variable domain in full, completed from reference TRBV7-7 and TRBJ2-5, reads GAGVSQSPRYKVTKRGQDVTLRCDPISSHATLYWYQQALGQGPEFLTYFNYEAQPDKSGLPSDRFSAERPEGSISTLTIQRTEQRDSAMYRCASSLAGREETQYFGPGTRLLVL.

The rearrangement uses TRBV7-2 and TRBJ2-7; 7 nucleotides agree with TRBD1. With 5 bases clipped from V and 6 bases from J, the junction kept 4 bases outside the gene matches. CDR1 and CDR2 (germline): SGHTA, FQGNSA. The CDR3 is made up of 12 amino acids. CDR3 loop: CASSLTGAEQYF. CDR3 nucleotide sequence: TGTGCCAGCAGCCTTACAGGGGCCGAGCAGTACTTC.

The CDR3 reads CASSVRQGSFSGANVLTF. In DNA form, the CDR3 reads TGTGCCAGCAGCGTTCGACAGGGGTCGTTTTCTGGGGCCAACGTCCTGACTTTC. The gene calls are TRBV9 and TRBJ2-6, with 8 bases fitting TRBD1. There are 18 residues in the CDR3. CDR1 and CDR2 (germline): SGDLS, YYNGEE. After removal of 2 bases from V and 1 base from J, the junction contained 8 bases not matched to a gene.